The sequence of this T cell receptor (beta chain) was determined in a study of cytomegalovirus exposure and HLA in healthy donors. Across the whole study: Of around 400 genotyped donors, 80% to 85% grouped in the Caucasian-associated ancestry cluster.

Worth noting for this clone: What it binds is unknown.

PCR amplification relied on 60 Vbeta primers (plus 13 Jbeta primers). Assay used: immunoSEQ multiplex PCR; TCRdb lists only in-frame clones, some missing. The data show 160,000 or so clones, around 80% seen once. Germline V gene sequence: CDR1 MGHRA, CDR2 YSYEKL. V gave up 1 base and J gave up 2 bases, with 12 bases separating them. The length of the CDR3 is 15 residues. Regarding the study as a whole: CMV serostatus alone was available as immune exposure information. Reportedly, TCR beta sequences accurately predicted HLA-A and HLA-B alleles in most subjects.

The chain recombines TRBV4-1 with TRBJ2-7, with TRBD2 as a possible D gene (6 bases). Sequenced material: PBMCs. This sequence was found in a female donor in good health and CMV-seronegative. The CDR3 spells CASSQVGTATYEQYF. DNA for the CDR3: TGCGCCAGCAGCCAAGTTGGGACTGCTACCTACGAGCAGTACTTC.